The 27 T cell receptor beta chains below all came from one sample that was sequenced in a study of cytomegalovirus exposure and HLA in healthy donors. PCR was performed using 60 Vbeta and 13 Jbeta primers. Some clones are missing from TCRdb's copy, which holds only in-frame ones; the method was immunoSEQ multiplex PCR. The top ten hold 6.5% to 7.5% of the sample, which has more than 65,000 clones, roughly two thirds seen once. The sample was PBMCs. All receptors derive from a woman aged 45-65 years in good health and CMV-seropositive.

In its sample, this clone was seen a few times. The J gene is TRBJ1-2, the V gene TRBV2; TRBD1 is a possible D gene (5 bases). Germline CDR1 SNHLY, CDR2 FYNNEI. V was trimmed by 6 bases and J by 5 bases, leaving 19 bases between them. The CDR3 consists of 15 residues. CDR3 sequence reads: CASRAGTATWYGYTF. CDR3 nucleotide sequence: TGTGCCAGCAGAGCCGGGACTGCTACTTGGTATGGCTACACCTTC.

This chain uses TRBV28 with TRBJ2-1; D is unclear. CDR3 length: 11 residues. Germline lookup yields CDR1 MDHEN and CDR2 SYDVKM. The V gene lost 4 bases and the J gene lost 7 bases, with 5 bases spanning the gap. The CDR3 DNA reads TGTGCCAGCAGTTCCCTTAATGAGCAGTTCTTC. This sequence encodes CASSSLNEQFF.

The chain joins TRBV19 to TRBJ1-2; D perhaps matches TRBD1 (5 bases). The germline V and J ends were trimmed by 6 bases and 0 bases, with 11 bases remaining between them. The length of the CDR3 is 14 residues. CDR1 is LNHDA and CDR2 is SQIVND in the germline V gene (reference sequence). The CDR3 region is CASRSQQANYGYTF. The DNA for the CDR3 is TGTGCCAGTAGGTCCCAACAGGCTAACTATGGCTACACCTTC.

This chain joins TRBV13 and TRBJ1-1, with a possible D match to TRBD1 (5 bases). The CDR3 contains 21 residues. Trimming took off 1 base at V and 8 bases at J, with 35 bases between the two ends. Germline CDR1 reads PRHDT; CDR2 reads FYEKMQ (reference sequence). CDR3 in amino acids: CASSLARTDPTRWGATFEAFF. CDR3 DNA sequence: TGTGCCAGCAGCTTAGCTCGAACGGACCCTACGAGGTGGGGCGCTACCTTCGAAGCTTTCTTT.

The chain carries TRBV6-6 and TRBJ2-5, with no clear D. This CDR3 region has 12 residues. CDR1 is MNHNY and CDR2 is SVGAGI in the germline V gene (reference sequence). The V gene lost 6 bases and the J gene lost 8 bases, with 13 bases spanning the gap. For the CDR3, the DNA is TGTGCCAGCAGCCCCGGTGCACCAACCCAGTACTTC. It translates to CASSPGAPTQYF.

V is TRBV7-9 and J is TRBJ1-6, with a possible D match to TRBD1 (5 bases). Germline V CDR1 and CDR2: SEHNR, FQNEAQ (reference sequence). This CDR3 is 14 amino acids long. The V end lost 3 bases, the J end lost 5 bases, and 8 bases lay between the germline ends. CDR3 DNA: TGTGCCAGCAGCTTGGGGGAGGATAATTCACCCCTCCACTTT. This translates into CASSLGEDNSPLHF.

CDR3 DNA: TGTGCCAGCAGTTCGACAGGGGGCGGAGGAAAACTGTTTTTT. Its translation is CASSSTGGGGKLFF. The chain recombines TRBV27 with TRBJ1-4; 10 bases agree with TRBD1. The V segment lost 4 bases and the J segment 10 bases; nucleotides outside the gene matches: 6. Per germline, CDR1 MNHEY and CDR2 SMNVEV (reference sequence). The CDR3 runs 14 residues. The full variable domain, in which reference TRBV27 and TRBJ1-4 provide the parts outside the CDR3, is EAQVTQNPRYLITVTGKKLTVTCSQNMNHEYMSWYRQDPGLGLRQIYYSMNVEVTDKGDVPEGYKVSRKEKRNFPLILESPSPNQTSLYFCASSSTGGGGKLFFGSGTQLSVL.

The CDR3 region has the DNA TGTGCCAGCAGCACACAGGGGGCCCCGATAGGGGGATTCTTT. Translated, it gives CASSTQGAPIGGFF. The chain carries TRBV11-2 and TRBJ1-1, with 9 nucleotides matching TRBD1. This CDR3 contains 14 residues. The germline gives CDR1 SGHAT, CDR2 FQNNGV. The V gene end was trimmed by 5 bases and the J gene end by 14 bases; junction bases not matched to a gene: 15.

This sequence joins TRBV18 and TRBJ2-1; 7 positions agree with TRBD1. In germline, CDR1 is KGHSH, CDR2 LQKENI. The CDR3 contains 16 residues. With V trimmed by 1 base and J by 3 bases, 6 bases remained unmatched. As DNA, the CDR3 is TGTGCCAGCTCACCACAGGGCAGGGGGAACTACAATGAGCAGTTCTTC. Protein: CASSPQGRGNYNEQFF.

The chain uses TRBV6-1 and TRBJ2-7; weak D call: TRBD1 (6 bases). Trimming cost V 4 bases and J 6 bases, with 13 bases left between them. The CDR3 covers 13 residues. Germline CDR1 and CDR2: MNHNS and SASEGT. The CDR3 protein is CASSGARGGEQYF. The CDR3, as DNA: TGTGCCAGCAGTGGAGCCAGGGGCGGCGAGCAGTACTTC.

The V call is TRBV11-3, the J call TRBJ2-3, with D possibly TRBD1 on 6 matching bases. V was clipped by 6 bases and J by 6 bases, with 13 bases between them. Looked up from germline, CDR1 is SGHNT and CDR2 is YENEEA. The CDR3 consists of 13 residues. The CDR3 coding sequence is TGTGCCAGCAGTTATCTCAGGGGCGATACGCAGTATTTT. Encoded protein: CASSYLRGDTQYF.

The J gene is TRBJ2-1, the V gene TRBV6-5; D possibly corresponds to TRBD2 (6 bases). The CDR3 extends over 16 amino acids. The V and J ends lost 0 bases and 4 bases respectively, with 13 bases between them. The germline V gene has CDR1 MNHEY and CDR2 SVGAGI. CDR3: CASSYSQRRAYNEQFF. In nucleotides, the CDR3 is TGTGCCAGCAGTTACTCCCAGCGGAGGGCTTACAATGAGCAGTTCTTC.

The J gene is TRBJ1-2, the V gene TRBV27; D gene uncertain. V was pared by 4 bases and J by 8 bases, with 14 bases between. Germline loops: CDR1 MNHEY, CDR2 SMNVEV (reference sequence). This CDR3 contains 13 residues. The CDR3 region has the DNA TGTGCCAGCAGTTCCGATACTACGGGAGGCTACACCTTC. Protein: CASSSDTTGGYTF.

CDR3 bases: TGTGCCAGCAGCACCCGACAGGGGGAAAGCGAGCAGTACGTC. Translation gives CASSTRQGESEQYV. This sequence joins TRBV7-3 and TRBJ2-7, with 9 bases that match TRBD1. Trimming cost V 5 bases and J 6 bases; bases outside gene matches: 8. The CDR3 is 14 amino acids. CDR1 SGHTA and CDR2 FQGTGA come from the germline V gene.

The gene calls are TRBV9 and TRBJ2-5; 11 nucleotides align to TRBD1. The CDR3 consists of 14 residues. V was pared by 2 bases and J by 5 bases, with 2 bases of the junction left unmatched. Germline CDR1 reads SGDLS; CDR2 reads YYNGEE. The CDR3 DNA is TGTGCCAGCAGCGTCGGGGACAGGGGGGAGACCCAGTACTTC. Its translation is CASSVGDRGETQYF.

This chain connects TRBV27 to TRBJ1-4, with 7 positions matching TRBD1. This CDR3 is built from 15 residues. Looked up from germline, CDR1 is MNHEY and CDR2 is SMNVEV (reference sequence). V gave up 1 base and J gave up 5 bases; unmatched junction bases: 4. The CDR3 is CASSLFWDRNEKLFF. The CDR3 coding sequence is TGTGCCAGCAGTTTATTTTGGGACAGAAATGAAAAACTGTTTTTT.

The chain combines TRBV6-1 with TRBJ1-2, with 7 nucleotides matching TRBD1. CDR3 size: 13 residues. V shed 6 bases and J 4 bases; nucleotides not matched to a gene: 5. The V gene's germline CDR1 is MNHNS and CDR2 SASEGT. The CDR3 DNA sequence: TGTGCCAGCAGCCGGGACAGAATCTATGGCTACACCTTC. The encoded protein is CASSRDRIYGYTF.

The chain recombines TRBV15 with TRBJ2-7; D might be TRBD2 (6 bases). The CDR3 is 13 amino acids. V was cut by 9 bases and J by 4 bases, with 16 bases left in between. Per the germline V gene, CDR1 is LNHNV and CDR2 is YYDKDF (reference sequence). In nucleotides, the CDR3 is TGTGCCACTTCGGAGGGCAGGAGGTACGAGCAGTACTTC. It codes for CATSEGRRYEQYF.

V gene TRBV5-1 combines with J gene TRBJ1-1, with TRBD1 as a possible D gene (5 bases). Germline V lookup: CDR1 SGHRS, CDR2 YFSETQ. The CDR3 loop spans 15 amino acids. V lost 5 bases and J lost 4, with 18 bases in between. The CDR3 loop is CASREVARRGTEAFF. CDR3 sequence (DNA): TGCGCCAGCAGGGAGGTGGCTCGGAGGGGCACTGAAGCTTTCTTT.

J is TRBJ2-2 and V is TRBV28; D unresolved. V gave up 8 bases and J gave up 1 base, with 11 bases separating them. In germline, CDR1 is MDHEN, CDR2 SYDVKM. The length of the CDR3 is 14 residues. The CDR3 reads CASYEMVNTGELFF. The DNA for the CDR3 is TGTGCCAGCTATGAGATGGTGAACACCGGGGAGCTGTTTTTT.

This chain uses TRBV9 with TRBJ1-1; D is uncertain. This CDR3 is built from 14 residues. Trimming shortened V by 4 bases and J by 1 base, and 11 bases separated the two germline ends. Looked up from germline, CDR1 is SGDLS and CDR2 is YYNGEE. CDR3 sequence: CASSQYGRNTEAFF. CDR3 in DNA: TGTGCCAGCAGCCAATATGGCAGGAACACTGAAGCTTTCTTT.

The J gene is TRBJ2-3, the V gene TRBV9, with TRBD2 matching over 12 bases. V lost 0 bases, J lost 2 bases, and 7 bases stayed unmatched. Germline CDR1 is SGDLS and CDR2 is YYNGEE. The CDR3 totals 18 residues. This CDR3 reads CASSVASSGGVFTDTQYF. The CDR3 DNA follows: TGTGCCAGCAGCGTAGCTTCTAGCGGGGGGGTATTCACAGATACGCAGTATTTT.

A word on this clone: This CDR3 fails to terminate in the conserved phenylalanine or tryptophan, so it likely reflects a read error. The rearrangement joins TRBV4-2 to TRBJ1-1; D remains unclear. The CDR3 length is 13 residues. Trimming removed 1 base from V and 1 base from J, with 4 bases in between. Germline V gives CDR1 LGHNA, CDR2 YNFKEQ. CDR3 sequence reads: CASSQARNTEAFL. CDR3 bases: TGTGCCAGCAGCCAAGCCAGGAACACTGAAGCTTTCCTT.

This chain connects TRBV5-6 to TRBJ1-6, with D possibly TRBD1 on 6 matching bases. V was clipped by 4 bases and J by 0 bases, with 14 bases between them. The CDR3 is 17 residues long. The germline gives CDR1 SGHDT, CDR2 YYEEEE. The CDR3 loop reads CASSGRGLGSYNSPLHF. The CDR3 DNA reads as TGTGCCAGCAGCGGGCGGGGGCTTGGCTCCTATAATTCACCCCTCCACTTT.

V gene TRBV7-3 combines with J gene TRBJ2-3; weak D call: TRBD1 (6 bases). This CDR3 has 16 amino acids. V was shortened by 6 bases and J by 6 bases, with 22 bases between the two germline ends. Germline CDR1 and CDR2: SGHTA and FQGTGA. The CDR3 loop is CASSPRGGQAFDTQYF. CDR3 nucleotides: TGTGCCAGCAGTCCCAGGGGTGGCCAGGCTTTTGATACGCAGTATTTT.

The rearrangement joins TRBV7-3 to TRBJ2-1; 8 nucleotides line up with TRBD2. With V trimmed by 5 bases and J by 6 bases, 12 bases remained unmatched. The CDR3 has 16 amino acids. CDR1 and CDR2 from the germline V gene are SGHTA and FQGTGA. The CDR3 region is CASSLAGGPSANEQFF. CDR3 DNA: TGTGCCAGCAGCCTGGCGGGGGGCCCGTCCGCCAATGAGCAGTTCTTC.

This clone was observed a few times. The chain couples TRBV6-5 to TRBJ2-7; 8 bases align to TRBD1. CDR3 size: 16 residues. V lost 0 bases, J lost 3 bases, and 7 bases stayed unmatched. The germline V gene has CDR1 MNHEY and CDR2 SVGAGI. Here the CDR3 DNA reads TGTGCCAGCAGTTACTCGATGATTGGACAGGGCTACGAGCAGTACTTC. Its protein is CASSYSMIGQGYEQYF.